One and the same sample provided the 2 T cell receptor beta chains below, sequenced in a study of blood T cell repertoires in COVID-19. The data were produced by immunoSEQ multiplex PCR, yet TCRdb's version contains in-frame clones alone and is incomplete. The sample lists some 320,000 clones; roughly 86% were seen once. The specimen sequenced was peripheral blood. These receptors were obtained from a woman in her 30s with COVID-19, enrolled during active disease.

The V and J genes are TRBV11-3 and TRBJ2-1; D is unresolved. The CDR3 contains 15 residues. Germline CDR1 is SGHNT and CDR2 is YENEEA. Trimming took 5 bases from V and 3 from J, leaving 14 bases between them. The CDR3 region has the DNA TGTGCCAGCAGCCATAGAGACGGGTTCTACAATGAGCAGTTCTTC. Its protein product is CASSHRDGFYNEQFF. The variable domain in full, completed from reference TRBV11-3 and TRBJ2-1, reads EAGVVQSPRYKIIEKKQPVAFWCNPISGHNTLYWYLQNLGQGPELLIRYENEEAVDDSQLPKDRFSAERLKGVDSTLKIQPAELGDSAVYLCASSHRDGFYNEQFFGPGTRLTVL.

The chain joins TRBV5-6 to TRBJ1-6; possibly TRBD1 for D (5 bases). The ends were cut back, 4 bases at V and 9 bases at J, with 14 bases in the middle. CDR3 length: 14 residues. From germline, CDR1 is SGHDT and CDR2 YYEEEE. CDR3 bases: TGTGCCAGCAGCGGCGGGGGGGGGATTTCACCCCTCCACTTT. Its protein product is CASSGGGGISPLHF. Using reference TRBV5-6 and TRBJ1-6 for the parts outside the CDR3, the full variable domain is DAGVTQSPTHLIKTRGQQVTLRCSPKSGHDTVSWYQQALGQGPQFIFQYYEEEERQRGNFPDRFSGHQFPNYSSELNVNALLLGDSALYLCASSGGGGISPLHFGNGTRLTVT.